In this sample, the clone carrying this T cell receptor beta chain turned up once. Its antigen is undetermined. The source of the sample is a study of blood T cells in healthy people across ages. Next came a second PCR, run for roughly 6 to 11 cycles, which used a sample-barcoded 5' primer along with a J-beta primer mix. TCRdb analysed the 5' RACE reads with MiXCR anew, one entry per CDR3 protein. The repertoire holds around 1,000,000 distinct CDR3 sequences, with 20% to 25% as singletons. CDR1 and CDR2 (germline): LGHNA, YSLEER. The CDR3 loop spans 16 amino acids. Broader study findings: Across the age range, TCR beta diversity per million T cells fell in a roughly linear way. Comparison with aged donors showed that long-lived donors had more naive CD4+ cells and higher diversity.

The sample was also linked to a second study, of T cells of mothers and their children. From that study: Samples came from three healthy Caucasian mothers and their six children.

This TCR derives from a girl between 2 and 10 years old in good health. The specimen sequenced was blood. This rearrangement joins TRBV4-3 to TRBJ2-5; possibly TRBD1 or TRBD2 for D (5 bases each). The assigned J gene may be wrong: the sequence end matches TRBJ2-7 better. CDR3: CASSQDPRDPFYEQYF. DNA of the CDR3: TGCGCCAGCAGCCAAGATCCTAGGGACCCCTTCTACGAGCAGTACTTC.